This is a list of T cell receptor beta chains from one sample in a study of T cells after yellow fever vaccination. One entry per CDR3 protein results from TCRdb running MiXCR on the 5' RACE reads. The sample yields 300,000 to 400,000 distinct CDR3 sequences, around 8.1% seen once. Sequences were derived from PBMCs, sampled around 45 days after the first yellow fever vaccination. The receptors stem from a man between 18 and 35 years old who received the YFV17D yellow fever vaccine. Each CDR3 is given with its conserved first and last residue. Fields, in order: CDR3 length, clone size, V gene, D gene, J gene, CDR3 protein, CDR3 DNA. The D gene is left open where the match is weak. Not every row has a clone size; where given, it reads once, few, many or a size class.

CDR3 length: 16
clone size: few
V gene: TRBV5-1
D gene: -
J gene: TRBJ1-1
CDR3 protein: CASSLMVWEGSTEAFF
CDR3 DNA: TGCGCCAGCAGCTTGATGGTTTGGGAGGGATCCACTGAAGCTTTCTTT

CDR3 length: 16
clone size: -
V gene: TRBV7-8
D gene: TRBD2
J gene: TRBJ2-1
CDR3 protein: CASSSPSGGLANEQFF
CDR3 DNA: TGTGCCAGCAGCTCACCTAGCGGGGGGTTGGCCAATGAGCAGTTCTTC

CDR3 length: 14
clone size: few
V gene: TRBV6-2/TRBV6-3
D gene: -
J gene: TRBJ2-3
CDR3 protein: CASSYRIRGDTQYF
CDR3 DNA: TGTGCCAGCAGTTACCGGATCCGGGGAGATACGCAGTATTTT

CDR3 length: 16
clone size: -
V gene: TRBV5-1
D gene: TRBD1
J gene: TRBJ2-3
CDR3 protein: CASSSRTGSSTDTQYF
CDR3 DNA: TGCGCCAGCAGCTCTAGGACAGGAAGCAGCACAGATACGCAGTATTTT

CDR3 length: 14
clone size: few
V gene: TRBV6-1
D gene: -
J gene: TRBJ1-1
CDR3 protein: CASSPRPLNTEAFF
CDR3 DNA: TGTGCCAGCAGCCCACGTCCCCTGAACACTGAAGCTTTCTTT

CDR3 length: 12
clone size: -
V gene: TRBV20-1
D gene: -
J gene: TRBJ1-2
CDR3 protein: CSDHGAVYGYTF
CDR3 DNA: TGCAGTGATCATGGGGCGGTCTATGGCTACACCTTC

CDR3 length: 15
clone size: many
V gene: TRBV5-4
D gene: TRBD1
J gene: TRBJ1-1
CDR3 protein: CASSLEGQGNTEAFF
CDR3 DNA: TGTGCCAGCAGCTTGGAGGGACAGGGGAACACTGAAGCTTTCTTT

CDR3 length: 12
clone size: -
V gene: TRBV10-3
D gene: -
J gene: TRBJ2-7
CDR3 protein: CAISESGSEQYF
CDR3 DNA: TGTGCCATCAGTGAGTCGGGGTCCGAGCAGTACTTC

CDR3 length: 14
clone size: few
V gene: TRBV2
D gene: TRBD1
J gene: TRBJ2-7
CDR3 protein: CASSETGVSGEQYF
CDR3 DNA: TGTGCCAGCTCGGAGACAGGGGTTAGTGGCGAGCAGTACTTC

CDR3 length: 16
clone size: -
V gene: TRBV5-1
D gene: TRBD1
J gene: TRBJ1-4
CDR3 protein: CASSLGQGTARLGLFF
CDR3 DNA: TGCGCCAGCAGCTTGGGACAGGGTACTGCCCGGCTCGGACTGTTTTTT

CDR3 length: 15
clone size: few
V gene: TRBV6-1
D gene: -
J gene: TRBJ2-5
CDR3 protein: CASSRTGTLLETQYF
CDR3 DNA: TGTGCCAGCAGTAGAACGGGTACCCTTTTGGAGACCCAGTACTTC

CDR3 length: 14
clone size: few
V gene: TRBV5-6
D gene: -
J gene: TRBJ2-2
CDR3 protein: CASSWALDTGELFF
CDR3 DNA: TGTGCCAGCAGTTGGGCCCTAGACACCGGGGAGCTGTTTTTT

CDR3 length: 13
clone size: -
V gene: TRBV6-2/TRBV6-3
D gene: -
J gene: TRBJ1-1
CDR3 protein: CASSLGRWTEAFF
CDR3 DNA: TGTGCCAGCAGCCTAGGGCGATGGACTGAAGCTTTCTTT

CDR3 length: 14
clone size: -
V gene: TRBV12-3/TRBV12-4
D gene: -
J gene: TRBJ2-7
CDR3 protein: CASSFRRDGDEQYF
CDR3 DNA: TGTGCCAGCAGTTTCCGACGGGACGGGGACGAGCAGTACTTC

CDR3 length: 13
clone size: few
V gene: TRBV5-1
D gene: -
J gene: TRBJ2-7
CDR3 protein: CATRLVSAGEQYF
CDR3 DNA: TGCGCCACCAGACTAGTAAGTGCAGGCGAGCAGTACTTC

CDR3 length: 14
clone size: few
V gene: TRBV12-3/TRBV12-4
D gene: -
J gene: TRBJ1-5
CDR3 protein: CASSLVGENQPQHF
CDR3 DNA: TGTGCCAGCAGTTTAGTGGGGGAGAATCAGCCCCAGCATTTT

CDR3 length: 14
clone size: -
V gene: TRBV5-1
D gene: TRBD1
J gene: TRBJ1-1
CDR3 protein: CASSARQGLAEAFF
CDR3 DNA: TGCGCCAGCAGCGCCCGACAGGGCCTGGCTGAAGCTTTCTTT

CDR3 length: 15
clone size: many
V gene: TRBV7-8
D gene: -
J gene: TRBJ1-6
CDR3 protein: CASSLGGSYNSPLHF
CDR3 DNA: TGTGCCAGCAGCTTAGGGGGCTCCTATAATTCACCCCTCCACTTT

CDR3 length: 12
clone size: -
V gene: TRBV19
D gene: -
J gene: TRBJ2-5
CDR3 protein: CASSRDSGSQYF
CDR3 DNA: TGTGCCAGTAGTAGGGACTCCGGGTCCCAGTACTTC

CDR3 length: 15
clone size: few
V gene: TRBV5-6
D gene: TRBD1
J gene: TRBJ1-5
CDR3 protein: CASSLLSRGQQPQHF
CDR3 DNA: TGTGCCAGCAGCTTGCTGTCCAGGGGGCAACAGCCCCAGCATTTT

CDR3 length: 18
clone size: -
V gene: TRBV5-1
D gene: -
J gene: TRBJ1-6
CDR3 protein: CASSFLGGEPRENSPLHF
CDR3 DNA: TGCGCCAGCAGCTTCCTCGGGGGGGAGCCCCGGGAGAATTCACCCCTCCACTTT

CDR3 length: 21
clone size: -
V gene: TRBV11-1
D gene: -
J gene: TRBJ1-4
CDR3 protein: CASSPVDPIDSLGNVDEKLFF
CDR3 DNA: TGTGCCAGCAGCCCCGTTGACCCGATCGACAGTTTGGGGAATGTAGACGAAAAACTGTTTTTT

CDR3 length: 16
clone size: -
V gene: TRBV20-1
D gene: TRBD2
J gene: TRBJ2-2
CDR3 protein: CSARNSAGGHTGELFF
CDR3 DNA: TGCAGTGCTAGAAATTCAGCGGGGGGGCACACCGGGGAGCTGTTTTTT

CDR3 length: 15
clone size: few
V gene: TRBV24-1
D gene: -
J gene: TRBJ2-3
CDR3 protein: CATSRGGGPTDTQYF
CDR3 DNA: TGTGCCACCAGTCGAGGAGGCGGACCCACAGATACGCAGTATTTT

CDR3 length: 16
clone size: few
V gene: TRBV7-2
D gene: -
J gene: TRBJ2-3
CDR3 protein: CASSPQTGISTDTQYF
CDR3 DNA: TGTGCCAGCAGCCCCCAAACAGGGATCAGCACAGATACGCAGTATTTT

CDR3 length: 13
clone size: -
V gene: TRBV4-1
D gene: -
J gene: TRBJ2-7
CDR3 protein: CASSERLTYEQYF
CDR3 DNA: TGCGCCAGCAGCGAGCGCCTGACCTACGAGCAGTACTTC

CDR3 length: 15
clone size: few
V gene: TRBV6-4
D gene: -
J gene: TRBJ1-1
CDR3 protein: CASSDSIERVGEAFF
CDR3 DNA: TGTGCCAGCAGTGACTCGATTGAAAGGGTCGGTGAAGCTTTCTTT

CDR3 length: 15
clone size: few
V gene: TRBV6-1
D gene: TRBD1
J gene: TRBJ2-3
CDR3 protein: CASRGGQGFSDTQYF
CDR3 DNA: TGTGCCAGCAGAGGGGGACAGGGATTCTCAGATACGCAGTATTTT